The rows below give T cell receptor beta chains drawn from one sample of a study of molecular identifiers for immune sequencing clone quantification. TCRdb fed the PCR reads into MiXCR, producing one record per CDR3 protein. The table lists some 590,000 distinct CDR3 sequences, 25% of them singletons. Sample: naive CD8+ T cells from blood, with Jurkat cell RNA spiked in. These receptors all come from a human donor in good health. Some libraries in this study had Jurkat cell RNA spiked in. Each CDR3 is given without its conserved first and last residue. D genes are given only for firm matches. Size is stated for part of the rows, as once, few or many counts, or as a class when the clone is expanded.

J gene	clone size	D gene	V gene	CDR3 protein
TRBJ2-3	many	TRBD2	TRBV27	ASSPSGLYDTQY
TRBJ1-1	many	NA	TRBV7-2	ASSYSGWGRNTEAF
TRBJ1-5	many	NA	TRBV12-3/TRBV12-4	ASSFTAVEPQH
TRBJ2-1	NA	NA	TRBV11-2	ASSSLGTGTLYGNEQF
TRBJ2-3	NA	NA	TRBV9	ASTAGGSTDTQY
TRBJ1-6	NA	NA	TRBV19	ASSSGEAYDSPLH
TRBJ1-1	few	TRBD1	TRBV12-3/TRBV12-4	ASSFGTGGLTEAF
TRBJ2-7	many	TRBD2	TRBV20-1	SAPLQRGTYEQY
TRBJ2-7	many	TRBD2	TRBV29-1	SVRTSRYEQY
TRBJ2-5	many	NA	TRBV4-3	ASSQESWTSETQY
TRBJ2-3	many	NA	TRBV7-6	ASSLDRADTQY
TRBJ2-4	many	NA	TRBV5-5	ASSLGQILAKNIQY
TRBJ1-1	few	TRBD1	TRBV19	ASSRSTGGTTEAF
TRBJ2-2	NA	TRBD2	TRBV7-2	ASGLLAGGRTGELF
TRBJ1-2	many	NA	TRBV14	ASSHLDGFYGYT
TRBJ2-7	few	TRBD2	TRBV20-1	SARTGGLIYEQY
TRBJ2-7	many	NA	TRBV4-1	ASSQVTSPPSYEQY
TRBJ1-5	NA	NA	TRBV21-1	ASSKPLGWCNQPQH
TRBJ1-1	few	NA	TRBV5-5	ASSSVREAEAF
TRBJ1-5	many	NA	TRBV28	ASSLFRGGENQPQH
TRBJ2-5	many	TRBD1	TRBV12-5	ASGLGQGVETQY
TRBJ1-1	NA	NA	TRBV7-9	ASSGRGGGAF
TRBJ2-1	NA	TRBD2	TRBV7-2	ASSLEAGGYYEQF
TRBJ1-5	NA	TRBD1	TRBV28	ASSQTRTGLPYQPQH
TRBJ2-2	NA	TRBD2	TRBV9	ASSVEGIIGRTGELF
TRBJ1-4	few	TRBD1	TRBV5-6	ASSLKDRGPEKLF
TRBJ2-7	many	NA	TRBV29-1	SVAGRGSYEQY
TRBJ1-5	NA	TRBD1	TRBV5-6	ASSLWDRGSQPQR
TRBJ1-1	NA	NA	TRBV7-2	AGSLGGGTEAF
TRBJ2-7	NA	NA	TRBV7-2	ASSLGSFPSYEQY
TRBJ2-1	few	TRBD2	TRBV7-6	ASSVGTSGRFEQF
TRBJ2-1	few	TRBD2	TRBV7-9	ASSFPSAGGPGEQF
TRBJ2-3	many	NA	TRBV28	ASSLIGWDTQY
TRBJ2-3	many	TRBD2	TRBV4-1	ASSQVPAGAADTQY